The 25 T cell receptor beta chains listed next were all sequenced from one sample in a study of cytomegalovirus exposure and HLA in healthy donors. Vbeta (60) and Jbeta (13) primers were used in the PCR. Libraries were prepared by immunoSEQ multiplex PCR; TCRdb keeps only in-frame clonotypes and omits some of them. The sample shows about 170,000 clones, and 0.7% to 0.8% sits with its ten largest clones. The specimen sequenced was PBMCs. The origin of the receptors is a woman aged 18-35 years in good health and CMV-seropositive.

This rearrangement joins TRBV4-3 to TRBJ1-2; a possible D gene is TRBD1 (5 bases). From germline, CDR1 is LGHNA and CDR2 YSLEER. This CDR3 spans 16 amino acids. Trimming stripped 0 bases from V and 4 bases from J, with 15 bases between. In DNA, the CDR3 is TGCGCCAGCAGCCAAGACCCCAGGGTGTTTATCTATGGCTACACCTTC. It is translated as CASSQDPRVFIYGYTF.

The chain carries TRBV6-6 and TRBJ1-5, with 7 bases fitting TRBD1. Trimming removed 6 bases from V and 5 bases from J; junction bases left unmatched: 7. Germline CDR1 reads MNHNY; CDR2 reads SVGAGI (reference sequence). The CDR3 runs 14 residues. The DNA for the CDR3 is TGTGCCAGCAGCCCGGACAGGAAAGATCAGCCCCAGCATTTT. This translates into CASSPDRKDQPQHF.

V gene TRBV14 combines with J gene TRBJ1-1, with D hard to call. Trimming removed 2 bases at V and 3 bases at J, with 7 bases between. This CDR3 is 13 amino acids long. The germline V gene encodes CDR1 SGHDN and CDR2 FVKESK. The CDR3 region has the DNA TGTGCCAGCAGCCAAAGCACTGACACTGAAGCTTTCTTT. Its translation: CASSQSTDTEAFF.

The chain couples TRBV4-1 to TRBJ2-2; 12 positions match TRBD1. Germline CDR1 reads MGHRA; CDR2 reads YSYEKL. The CDR3 is 15 amino acids. With V trimmed by 3 bases and J by 7 bases, 3 bases remained unmatched. CDR3 loop: CASSQGQGAIGELFF. The CDR3 DNA follows: TGCGCCAGCAGCCAGGGACAGGGGGCGATCGGGGAGCTGTTTTTT.

CDR3 sequence: CASSLVGQGTGELFF. CDR3 in DNA: TGCGCCAGCAGCTTGGTTGGACAGGGGACCGGGGAGCTGTTTTTT. V usage is TRBV5-1 and J usage is TRBJ2-2; 9 bases match TRBD1. After removal of 0 bases from V and 5 bases from J, the junction contained 2 bases not matched to a gene. The germline V gene encodes CDR1 SGHRS and CDR2 YFSETQ. This CDR3 has 15 residues.

V is TRBV10-3 and J is TRBJ2-2, with a tentative D call TRBD2 (5 bases). CDR1 and CDR2 from the germline V gene are ENHRY and SYGVKD. V was clipped by 6 bases and J by 3 bases, with 8 bases between them. The CDR3 runs to 13 residues. CDR3 sequence reads: CAIRTGDTGELFF. The CDR3 bases are TGTGCCATCAGGACCGGGGACACCGGGGAGCTGTTTTTT.

V gene TRBV30 combines with J gene TRBJ1-5, with a weak D call TRBD1 (6 bases). This CDR3 is 16 amino acids long. V was cut by 1 base and J by 6 bases, with 19 bases left in between. Germline CDR1 and CDR2: GTSNPN and SVGIG (reference sequence). The CDR3 sequence: CAWSAGGFGVGQPQHF. The CDR3 coding sequence is TGTGCCTGGAGTGCTGGGGGCTTCGGGGTCGGTCAGCCCCAGCATTTT.

The V call is TRBV6-1, the J call TRBJ1-5; D call uncertain. The germline V gene has CDR1 MNHNS and CDR2 SASEGT. V was clipped by 5 bases and J by 5 bases, with 10 bases between them. This CDR3 spans 13 amino acids. CDR3 DNA sequence: TGTGCCAGCAGTAAGGTTCTAGATCAGCCCCAGCATTTT. Its translation: CASSKVLDQPQHF.

The chain recombines TRBV11-2 with TRBJ2-1, with D possibly TRBD2 on 6 matching bases. V was shortened by 6 bases and J by 3 bases, with 15 bases between the two germline ends. The CDR3 is 15 amino acids. CDR1 is SGHAT and CDR2 is FQNNGV in the germline V gene. The CDR3 spells CASRLELASYNEQFF. As DNA, the CDR3 is TGTGCCAGCAGACTAGAACTAGCTAGCTACAATGAGCAGTTCTTC.

The J gene is TRBJ1-1, the V gene TRBV19; maybe TRBD1 (6 bases). The V end was cut by 3 bases, the J end by 10 bases, with 15 bases between. The CDR3 covers 13 residues. The germline V gene has CDR1 LNHDA and CDR2 SQIVND (reference sequence). DNA of the CDR3: TGTGCCAGTAGTATCCGGGACCTCAGGGGAGCTTTCTTT. Translation gives CASSIRDLRGAFF.

V usage is TRBV19 and J usage is TRBJ2-1; possibly TRBD2 for D (5 bases). CDR3 length: 14 residues. Trimming removed 3 bases from V and 6 bases from J, with 12 bases in between. Germline V gene data show CDR1 as LNHDA and CDR2 as SQIVND (reference sequence). This CDR3 reads CASSMEVPPNEQFF. In nucleotides, the CDR3 is TGTGCCAGTAGTATGGAGGTCCCGCCCAATGAGCAGTTCTTC.

The V and J genes are TRBV28 and TRBJ1-4, with TRBD1 identical over 7 bases. Germline V CDR1 and CDR2: MDHEN, SYDVKM. V gave up 8 bases and J gave up 8 bases; unmatched junction bases: 17. The CDR3 consists of 16 residues. CDR3 DNA sequence: TGTGCCAGCTCCAAGGGAGTAGGGACAGTTGCCGAAAAACTGTTTTTT. Translation: CASSKGVGTVAEKLFF.

The V call is TRBV5-5, the J call TRBJ1-2, with 12 bases matching TRBD1. Unmatched junction bases numbered 5, after V lost 3 bases and J lost 8 bases. This CDR3 has 14 amino acids. Germline V gives CDR1 SGHKS, CDR2 YYEKEE (reference sequence). CDR3 loop: CASSWGQGAHGYTF. As DNA, the CDR3 is TGTGCCAGCAGCTGGGGACAGGGGGCTCACGGCTACACCTTC. Full variable domain (rest looked up from reference TRBV5-5 and TRBJ1-2): DAGVTQSPTHLIKTRGQQVTLRCSPISGHKSVSWYQQVLGQGPQFIFQYYEKEERGRGNFPDRFSARQFPNYSSELNVNALLLGDSALYLCASSWGQGAHGYTFGSGTRLTVV.

The chain links TRBV13 to TRBJ2-3; 9 bases are shared with TRBD2. Germline values: CDR1 PRHDT, CDR2 FYEKMQ (reference sequence). This CDR3 has 16 amino acids. With V trimmed by 2 bases and J by 4 bases, 7 bases remained unmatched. The CDR3 region has the DNA TGTGCCAGCAGCTTAAGGGCGGGAGGGCCACCAGATACGCAGTATTTT. This translates into CASSLRAGGPPDTQYF.

This sequence joins TRBV7-2 and TRBJ2-3, with 14 nucleotides matching TRBD2. Germline assignment: CDR1 SGHTA and CDR2 FQGNSA. The CDR3 extends over 17 amino acids. The V gene end was trimmed by 3 bases and the J gene end by 2 bases; junction bases not matched to a gene: 4. The CDR3 sequence: CASSFGTSGGVTDTQYF. The CDR3 DNA is TGTGCCAGCAGCTTTGGGACTAGCGGGGGAGTCACAGATACGCAGTATTTT.

This chain links TRBV15 with TRBJ2-3, with a possible D match to TRBD2 (6 bases). This CDR3 has 13 residues. Between the trimmed V and J ends, which lost 5 bases and 3 bases, there was a span of 9 bases. Germline V gives CDR1 LNHNV, CDR2 YYDKDF (reference sequence). The CDR3 sequence is CATSPRGTDTQYF. The DNA for the CDR3 is TGTGCCACCAGCCCCCGGGGGACAGATACGCAGTATTTT.

The chain combines TRBV6-1 with TRBJ2-3, with 10 nucleotides matching TRBD1. The J segment lost 3 bases and the V segment lost 7 bases, leaving 4 bases of the junction unmatched. Germline V CDR1 and CDR2: MNHNS, SASEGT. The CDR3 extends over 14 amino acids. The CDR3 sequence: CASKEGQGTDTQYF. CDR3 DNA sequence: TGTGCCAGCAAGGAGGGACAGGGGACAGATACGCAGTATTTT.

This chain connects TRBV6-7 to TRBJ2-7; weak D call: TRBD2 (6 bases). TRBV6-7 is reported as an ORF; its role is uncertain. This CDR3 is built from 17 residues. V lost 0 bases and J 2 bases, leaving 17 bases between the germline ends. In DNA form, the CDR3 reads TGTGCCAGCAGTTACTCCTCCTGGGAGAGCGGGCCCTACGAGCAGTACTTC. It is translated as CASSYSSWESGPYEQYF.

As concerns this clone: The CDR3 does not end in the conserved phenylalanine or tryptophan, so this is likely a read error. This chain connects TRBV19 to TRBJ1-5, with unresolved D. CDR1 LNHDA and CDR2 SQIVND come from the germline V gene (reference sequence). The CDR3 runs to 15 residues. V lost 4 bases to trimming and J lost 4 bases, with 14 bases between them. The DNA of the CDR3 is TGTGCCAGTAGTAGAGGTGGTCAACCAAATCAGCCCCAGCATCTT. Amino acids: CASSRGGQPNQPQHL.

The J gene is TRBJ1-6, the V gene TRBV9; D is undetermined. This CDR3 is 17 amino acids long. Trimming left V 0 bases short and J 0 bases short, with 10 bases between. CDR1 SGDLS and CDR2 YYNGEE come from the germline V gene. The CDR3 here is CASSVEYRSSYNSPLHF. CDR3 in DNA: TGTGCCAGCAGCGTAGAATACCGGAGCTCCTATAATTCACCCCTCCACTTT. The entire variable domain, with the rest obtained from reference TRBV9 and TRBJ1-6, is as follows: DSGVTQTPKHLITATGQRVTLRCSPRSGDLSVYWYQQSLDQGLQFLIQYYNGEERAKGNILERFSAQQFPDLHSELNLSSLELGDSALYFCASSVEYRSSYNSPLHFGNGTRLTVT.

The DNA of the CDR3 is TGTGCCACCAGCAGAGATCGCGGGGGGAATCTAGGCTACACCTTC. Translating it yields CATSRDRGGNLGYTF. The rearrangement joins TRBV15 to TRBJ1-2, with D maybe TRBD1 (5 bases). CDR3 length: 15 amino acids. V was clipped by 0 bases and J by 8 bases, with 16 bases between them. Germline CDR1 reads LNHNV; CDR2 reads YYDKDF (reference sequence).

The J gene is TRBJ2-5, the V gene TRBV5-1, with 7 bases lining up with TRBD1. Gene TRBJ2-7 matches the end of the DNA better, so the J call may be wrong. Germline values: CDR1 SGHRS, CDR2 YFSETQ. The CDR3 has 15 residues. CDR3 loop: CASSSGGSARPEQYF. The CDR3 region has the DNA TGCGCCAGCAGCTCAGGGGGATCGGCTAGGCCCGAGCAGTACTTC.

V is TRBV7-2 and J is TRBJ1-1; maybe TRBD1 (5 bases). Trimming removed 3 bases at V and 0 bases at J, with 8 bases between. CDR3 length: 14 residues. CDR1 and CDR2 (germline): SGHTA, FQGNSA. The CDR3 nucleotides are TGTGCCAGCAGCTTCGACAGTTTGAACACTGAAGCTTTCTTT. This gives the protein CASSFDSLNTEAFF.

This chain links TRBV4-2 with TRBJ2-3; D perhaps matches TRBD2 (5 bases). This CDR3 has 16 residues. From germline, CDR1 is LGHNA and CDR2 YNFKEQ. V lost 0 bases to trimming and J lost 0 bases, with 10 bases between them. CDR3 sequence: CASSQEEVASTDTQYF. In nucleotides, the CDR3 is TGTGCCAGCAGCCAAGAGGAGGTCGCTAGCACAGATACGCAGTATTTT.

The genes are TRBV7-2 and TRBJ1-2, with 9 nucleotides matching TRBD1. V was pared by 7 bases and J by 5 bases, with 11 bases of the junction left unmatched. Germline CDR1 reads SGHTA; CDR2 reads FQGNSA. The length of the CDR3 is 15 residues. The CDR3 loop is CASTPDPGTGYGYTF. The DNA of the CDR3 is TGTGCCAGCACCCCAGACCCCGGGACAGGGTATGGCTACACCTTC.